This is a list of T cell receptor beta chains from one sample in a study of blood T cell repertoires in COVID-19. The data were produced by immunoSEQ multiplex PCR, yet TCRdb's version contains in-frame clones alone and is incomplete. The sample includes about 59,000 clones, roughly 80% seen only once; the top ten take around 5.4%. Specimen: peripheral blood. The receptors shown here come from a woman aged 70 to 79 with acute or convalescent COVID-19. Each CDR3 is given with its conserved first and last residue. The D gene is left open where the match is weak. Where a row states a size, it is once, few, many or the class of an expanded clone; other rows omit it.

abundance	v_gene	j_gene	d_gene	CDR3aa	CDR3nt
-	TRBV7-2	TRBJ1-2	TRBD1	CASSLGRGEGYTF	TGTGCCAGCAGCTTAGGCAGGGGGGAGGGCTACACCTTC
-	TRBV5-4	TRBJ2-5	TRBD2	CASSLSGGARETQYF	TGTGCCAGCAGCCTTAGCGGGGGGGCGCGAGAGACCCAGTACTTC
few	TRBV29-1	TRBJ1-6	TRBD1	CSVRSQGDNNSPLHF	TGCAGCGTACGCTCCCAGGGGGATAATAATTCACCCCTCCACTTT
-	TRBV6-5	TRBJ2-7	-	CASSYRLLPYYEQYF	TGTGCCAGCAGTTATAGACTCCTGCCCTACTACGAGCAGTACTTC
once	TRBV5-6	TRBJ2-7	TRBD1	CASRGQGYEQYF	TGTGCCAGCAGAGGACAGGGGTACGAGCAGTACTTC
once	TRBV6-6	TRBJ1-4	-	CASTSPGDEKLFF	TGTGCCAGCACCTCCCCAGGGGACGAAAAACTGTTTTTT
-	TRBV6-5	TRBJ1-1	-	CASSPQPSNTEAFF	TGTGCCAGCAGCCCACAGCCAAGCAACACTGAAGCTTTCTTT
-	TRBV7-8	TRBJ2-7	-	CASSPRGSWDEQYF	TGTGCCAGCAGCCCTAGGGGGAGTTGGGACGAGCAGTACTTC
-	TRBV4-2	TRBJ1-2	-	CASSQDAPPSRGYTF	TGTGCCAGCAGCCAAGATGCCCCCCCCTCCCGGGGCTACACCTTC
-	TRBV24-1	TRBJ2-6	-	CATSDASSGANVLTF	TGTGCCACCAGTGATGCGAGCTCTGGGGCCAACGTCCTGACTTTC
-	TRBV11-2	TRBJ1-3	-	CASSQQGYTIYF	TGTGCCAGCAGCCAGCAGGGGTACACCATATATTTT
-	TRBV6-5	TRBJ1-5	TRBD1	CASGPQGPNQPQHF	TGTGCCAGCGGACCACAGGGGCCCAATCAGCCCCAGCATTTT
-	TRBV10-3	TRBJ1-2	TRBD1	CAISDTGTGGHYGYTF	TGTGCCATCAGTGATACCGGGACAGGGGGCCACTATGGCTACACCTTC
few	TRBV5-4	TRBJ1-6	-	CASSFGSYNSPLHF	TGTGCCAGCAGCTTCGGCTCCTATAATTCACCCCTCCACTTT
-	TRBV4-1	TRBJ1-5	TRBD1	CASSRQGAGVNQPQHF	TGCGCCAGCAGCCGGCAGGGGGCGGGGGTCAATCAGCCCCAGCATTTT
-	TRBV3-1/TRBV3-2	TRBJ2-3	TRBD2	CASSQERGLAGTRDTQYF	TGTGCCAGCAGCCAAGAACGTGGACTAGCGGGGACCCGAGATACGCAGTATTTT
-	TRBV6-6	TRBJ1-5	TRBD1	CASSYLGQSNQPQHF	TGTGCCAGCAGTTACTTGGGACAGAGCAATCAGCCCCAGCATTTT
-	TRBV5-1	TRBJ1-4	-	CASGPQGESEKLFF	TGCGCCAGCGGACCACAGGGAGAGAGTGAAAAACTGTTTTTT
-	TRBV4-1	TRBJ1-3	-	CASSQTQGLPGNTIYF	TGCGCCAGCAGCCAGACTCAGGGGCTTCCTGGAAACACCATATATTTT
-	TRBV6-5	TRBJ2-5	-	CASSVSGSVTQYF	TGTGCCAGCTCCGTATCGGGGTCGGTGACCCAGTACTTC
-	TRBV3-1/TRBV3-2	TRBJ2-5	-	CASSQDSQVAQYF	TGTGCCAGCAGCCAAGATTCTCAGGTGGCCCAGTACTTC
-	TRBV27	TRBJ1-4	-	CASRSNEKLFF	TGTGCCAGCAGGAGTAATGAAAAACTGTTTTTT